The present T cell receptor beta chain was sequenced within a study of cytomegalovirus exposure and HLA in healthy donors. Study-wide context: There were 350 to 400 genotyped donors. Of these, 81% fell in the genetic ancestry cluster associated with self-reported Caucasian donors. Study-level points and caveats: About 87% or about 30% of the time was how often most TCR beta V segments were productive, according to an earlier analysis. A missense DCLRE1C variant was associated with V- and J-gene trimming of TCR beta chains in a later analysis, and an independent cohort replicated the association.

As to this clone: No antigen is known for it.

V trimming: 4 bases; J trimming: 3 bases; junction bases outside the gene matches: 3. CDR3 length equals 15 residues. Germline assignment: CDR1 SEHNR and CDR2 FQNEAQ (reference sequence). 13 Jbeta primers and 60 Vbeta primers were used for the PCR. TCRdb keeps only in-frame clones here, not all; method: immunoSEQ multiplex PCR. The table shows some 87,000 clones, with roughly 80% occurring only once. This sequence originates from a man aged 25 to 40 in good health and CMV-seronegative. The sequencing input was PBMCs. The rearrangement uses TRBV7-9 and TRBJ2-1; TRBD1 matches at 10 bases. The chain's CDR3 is CASSSRDRGYNEQFF. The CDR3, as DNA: TGTGCCAGCAGCTCCCGGGACAGGGGCTACAATGAGCAGTTCTTC.